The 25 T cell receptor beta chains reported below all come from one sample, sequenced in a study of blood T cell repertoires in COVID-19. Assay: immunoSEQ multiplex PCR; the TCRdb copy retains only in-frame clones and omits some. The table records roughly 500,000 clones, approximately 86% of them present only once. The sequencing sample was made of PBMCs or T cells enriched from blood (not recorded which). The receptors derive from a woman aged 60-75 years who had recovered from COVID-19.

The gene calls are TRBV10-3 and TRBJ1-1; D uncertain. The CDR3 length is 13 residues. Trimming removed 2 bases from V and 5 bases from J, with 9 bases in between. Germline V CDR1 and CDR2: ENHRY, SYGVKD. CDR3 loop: CAISEGPQTEAFF. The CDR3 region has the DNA TGTGCCATCAGTGAGGGCCCCCAGACTGAAGCTTTCTTT.

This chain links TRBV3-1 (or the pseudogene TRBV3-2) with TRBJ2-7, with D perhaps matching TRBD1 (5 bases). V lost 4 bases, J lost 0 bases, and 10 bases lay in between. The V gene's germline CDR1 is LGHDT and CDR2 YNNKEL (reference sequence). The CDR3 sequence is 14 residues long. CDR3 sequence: CASSLTASSYEQYF. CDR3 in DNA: TGTGCCAGCAGCCTGACAGCGAGCTCCTACGAGCAGTACTTC.

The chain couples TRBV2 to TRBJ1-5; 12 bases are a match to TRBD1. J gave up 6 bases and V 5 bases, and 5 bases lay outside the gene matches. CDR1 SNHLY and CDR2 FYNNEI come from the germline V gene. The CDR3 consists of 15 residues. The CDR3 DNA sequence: TGTGCCAGCAGTCGGGACAGGGGGCGAAGTCAGCCCCAGCATTTT. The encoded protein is CASSRDRGRSQPQHF.

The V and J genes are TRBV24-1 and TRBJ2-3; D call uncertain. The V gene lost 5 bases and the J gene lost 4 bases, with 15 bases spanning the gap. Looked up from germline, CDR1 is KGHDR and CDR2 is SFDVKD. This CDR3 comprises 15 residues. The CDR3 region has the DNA TGTGCCACCAGTGCCGCCCTGAGGAATTCAGATACGCAGTATTTT. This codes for CATSAALRNSDTQYF.

The CDR3 protein is CASSFQKSGIESYNSPLHF. In nucleotides, the CDR3 is TGTGCCAGCAGTTTCCAAAAGTCAGGGATCGAGTCCTATAATTCACCCCTCCACTTT. The V gene is TRBV27, the J gene TRBJ1-6; possible D gene TRBD1, 5 bases. Germline V gene lookup returns CDR1 MNHEY and CDR2 SMNVEV (reference sequence). The CDR3 is 19 amino acids. Trimming cost V 3 bases and J 1 base, with 19 bases left between them.

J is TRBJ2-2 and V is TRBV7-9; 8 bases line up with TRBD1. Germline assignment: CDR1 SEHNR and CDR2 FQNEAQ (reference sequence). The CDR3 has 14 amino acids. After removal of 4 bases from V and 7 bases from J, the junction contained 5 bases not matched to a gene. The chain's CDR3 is CASSSWTGRGELFF. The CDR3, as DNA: TGTGCCAGCAGCTCCTGGACAGGGCGCGGGGAGCTGTTTTTT. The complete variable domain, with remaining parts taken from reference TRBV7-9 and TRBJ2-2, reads DTGVSQNPRHKITKRGQNVTFRCDPISEHNRLYWYRQTLGQGPEFLTYFQNEAQLEKSRLLSDRFSAERPKGSFSTLEIQRTEQGDSAMYLCASSSWTGRGELFFGEGSRLTVL.

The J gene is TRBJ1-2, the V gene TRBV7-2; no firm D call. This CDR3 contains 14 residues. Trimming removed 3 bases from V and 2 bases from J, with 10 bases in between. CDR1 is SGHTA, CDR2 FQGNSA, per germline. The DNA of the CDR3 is TGTGCCAGCAGCTTTCCGACTCTAAACTATGGCTACACCTTC. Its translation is CASSFPTLNYGYTF.

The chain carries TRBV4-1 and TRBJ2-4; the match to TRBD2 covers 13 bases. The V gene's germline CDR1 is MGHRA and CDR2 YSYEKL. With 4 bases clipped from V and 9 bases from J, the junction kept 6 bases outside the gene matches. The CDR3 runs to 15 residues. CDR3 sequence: CASSPGGLAGTIQYF. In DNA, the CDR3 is TGCGCCAGCAGCCCCGGGGGACTAGCGGGGACCATTCAGTACTTC.

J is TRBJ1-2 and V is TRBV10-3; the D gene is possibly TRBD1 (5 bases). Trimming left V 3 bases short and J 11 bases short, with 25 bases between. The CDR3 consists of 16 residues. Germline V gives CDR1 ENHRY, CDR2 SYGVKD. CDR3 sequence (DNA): TGTGCCATCAGTGATCTGGGAGCCCGGGACTTCCCGTCATACACCTTC. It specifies CAISDLGARDFPSYTF.

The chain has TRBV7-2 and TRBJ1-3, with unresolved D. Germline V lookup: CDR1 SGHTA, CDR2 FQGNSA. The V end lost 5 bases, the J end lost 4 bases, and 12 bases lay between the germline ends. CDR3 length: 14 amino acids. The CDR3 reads CASSPGATGNTIYF. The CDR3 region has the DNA TGTGCCAGCAGCCCTGGAGCGACCGGAAACACCATATATTTT.

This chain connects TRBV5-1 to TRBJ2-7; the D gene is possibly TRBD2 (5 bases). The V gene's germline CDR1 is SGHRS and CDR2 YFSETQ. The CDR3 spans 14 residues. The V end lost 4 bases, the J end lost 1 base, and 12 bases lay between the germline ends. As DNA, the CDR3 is TGCGCCAGCAGCCAGGACTCTACATCCTACGAGCAGTACGTC. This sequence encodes CASSQDSTSYEQYV.

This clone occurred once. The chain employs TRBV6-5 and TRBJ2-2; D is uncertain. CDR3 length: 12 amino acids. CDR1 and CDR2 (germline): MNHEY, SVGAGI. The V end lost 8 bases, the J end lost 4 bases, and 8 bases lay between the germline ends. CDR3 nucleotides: TGTGCCAGCCCGGGTGCCACCGGGGAGCTGTTTTTT. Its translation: CASPGATGELFF.

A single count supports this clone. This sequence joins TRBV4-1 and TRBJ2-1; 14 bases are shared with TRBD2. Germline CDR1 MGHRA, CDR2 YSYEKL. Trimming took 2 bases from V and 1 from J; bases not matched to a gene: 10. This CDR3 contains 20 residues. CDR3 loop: CASSQQTSGGVITSYNEQFF. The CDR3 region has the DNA TGCGCCAGCAGCCAACAGACTAGCGGGGGGGTGATAACATCCTACAATGAGCAGTTCTTC.

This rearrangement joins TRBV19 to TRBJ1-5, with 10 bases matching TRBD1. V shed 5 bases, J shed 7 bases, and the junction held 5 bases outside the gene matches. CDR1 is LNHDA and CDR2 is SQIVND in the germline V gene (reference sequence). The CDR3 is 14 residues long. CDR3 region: CASSLTGGRQPQHF. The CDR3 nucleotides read TGTGCCAGTAGTCTGACAGGGGGCCGACAGCCCCAGCATTTT.

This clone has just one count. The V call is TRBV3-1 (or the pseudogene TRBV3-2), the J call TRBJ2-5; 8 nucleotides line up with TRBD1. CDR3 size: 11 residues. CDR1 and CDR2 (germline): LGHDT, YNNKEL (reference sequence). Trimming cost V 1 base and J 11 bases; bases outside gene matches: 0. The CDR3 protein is CASSQGTGQYF. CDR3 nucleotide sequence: TGTGCCAGCAGCCAAGGGACAGGGCAGTACTTC.

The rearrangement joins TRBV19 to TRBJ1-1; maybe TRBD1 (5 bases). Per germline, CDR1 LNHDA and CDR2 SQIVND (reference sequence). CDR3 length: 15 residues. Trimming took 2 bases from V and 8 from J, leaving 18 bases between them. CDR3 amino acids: CASSILRDSITEAFF. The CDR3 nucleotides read TGTGCCAGTAGTATACTCAGGGATTCAATCACCGAAGCTTTCTTT.

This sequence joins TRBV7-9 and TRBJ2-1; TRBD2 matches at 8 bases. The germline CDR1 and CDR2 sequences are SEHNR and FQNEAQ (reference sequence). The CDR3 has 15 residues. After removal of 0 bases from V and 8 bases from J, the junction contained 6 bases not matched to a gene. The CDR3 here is CASSLAGRGVDEQFF. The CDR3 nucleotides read TGTGCCAGCAGCTTAGCGGGGCGGGGGGTAGATGAGCAGTTCTTC.

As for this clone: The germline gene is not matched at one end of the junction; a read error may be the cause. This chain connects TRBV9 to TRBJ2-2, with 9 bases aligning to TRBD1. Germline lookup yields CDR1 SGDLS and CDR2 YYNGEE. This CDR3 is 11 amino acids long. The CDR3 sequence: CASSGTGALFF. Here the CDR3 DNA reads TGTGCCAGCAGCGGGACAGGGGCGCTGTTTTTT.

The CDR3 nucleotides read TGCGCCAGCAGCTTTGCAGGGCTGGATGAAAAACTGTTTTTT. It encodes CASSFAGLDEKLFF. The chain employs TRBV5-1 and TRBJ1-4; D possibly corresponds to TRBD1 (5 bases). The CDR3 runs 14 residues. Per the germline V gene, CDR1 is SGHRS and CDR2 is YFSETQ. Trimming shortened V by 2 bases and J by 6 bases, and 11 bases separated the two germline ends. Complete variable domain (other parts from reference TRBV5-1 and TRBJ1-4): KAGVTQTPRYLIKTRGQQVTLSCSPISGHRSVSWYQQTPGQGLQFLFEYFSETQRNKGNFPGRFSGRQFSNSRSEMNVSTLELGDSALYLCASSFAGLDEKLFFGSGTQLSVL.

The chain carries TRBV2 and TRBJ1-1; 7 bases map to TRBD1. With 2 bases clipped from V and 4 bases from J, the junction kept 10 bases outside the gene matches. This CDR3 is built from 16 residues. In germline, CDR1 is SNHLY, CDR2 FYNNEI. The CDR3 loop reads CASSEFLTGKGTEAFF. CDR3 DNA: TGTGCCAGCAGTGAATTCTTGACAGGGAAGGGCACTGAAGCTTTCTTT.

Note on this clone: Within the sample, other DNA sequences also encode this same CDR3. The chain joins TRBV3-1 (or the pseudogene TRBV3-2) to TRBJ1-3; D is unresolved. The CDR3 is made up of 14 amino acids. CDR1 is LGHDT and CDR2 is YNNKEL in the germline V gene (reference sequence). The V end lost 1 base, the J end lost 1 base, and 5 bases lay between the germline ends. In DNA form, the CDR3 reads TGTGCCAGCAGCCAAGCGGGGTCTGGAAACACCATATATTTT. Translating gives CASSQAGSGNTIYF.

CDR3 protein: CASRPGQGGFEKLFF. In nucleotides, the CDR3 is TGTGCCAGCAGACCCGGACAGGGCGGCTTCGAAAAACTGTTTTTT. The chain uses TRBV6-5 and TRBJ1-4; the match to TRBD1 covers 8 bases. CDR3 length equals 15 residues. The V segment lost 6 bases and the J segment 8 bases; nucleotides outside the gene matches: 11. Germline CDR1 is MNHEY and CDR2 is SVGAGI.

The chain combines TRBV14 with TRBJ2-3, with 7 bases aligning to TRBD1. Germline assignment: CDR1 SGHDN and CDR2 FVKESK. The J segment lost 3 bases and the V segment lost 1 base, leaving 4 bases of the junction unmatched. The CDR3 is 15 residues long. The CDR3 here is CASSQGTGRTDTQYF. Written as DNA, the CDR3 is TGTGCCAGCAGCCAAGGGACAGGTCGAACAGATACGCAGTATTTT.

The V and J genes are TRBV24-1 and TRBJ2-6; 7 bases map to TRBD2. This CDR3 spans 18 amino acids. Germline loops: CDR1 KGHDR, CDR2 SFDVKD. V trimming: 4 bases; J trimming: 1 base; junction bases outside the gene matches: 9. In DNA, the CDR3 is TGTGCCACCAGTGAGAGCGGGACTTCCATTTCTGGGGCCAACGTCCTGACTTTC. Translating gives CATSESGTSISGANVLTF.

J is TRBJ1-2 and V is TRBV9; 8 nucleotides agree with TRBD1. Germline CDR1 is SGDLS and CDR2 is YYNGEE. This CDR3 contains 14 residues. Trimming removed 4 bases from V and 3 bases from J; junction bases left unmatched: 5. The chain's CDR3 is CASSSRQGYYGYTF. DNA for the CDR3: TGTGCCAGCAGCTCACGACAGGGGTACTATGGCTACACCTTC.